The sequence of this T cell receptor beta chain was determined in a study of follicular helper T cells after annual influenza vaccination. Study summary: Blood was drawn on days 0, 7 and 28 after vaccination.

Sequencing was performed with immunoSEQ multiplex PCR; in TCRdb, only in-frame clones are kept and a portion is missing. The table records more than 9,000 clones, approximately 81% of them present only once. Germline values: CDR1 SGHRS, CDR2 YFSETQ. The CDR3 is 11 amino acids. V lost 4 bases to trimming and J lost 4 bases, with 4 bases between them. The time point denotes: 2015-2016 season, pre-vaccination. Material: CXCR5+ CD38- circulating T follicular helper cells from blood, obtained on the day of influenza vaccination. Specified subset: circulating Tfh, non-naive CD4+CXCR5+PD-1+ (ICOS+CD38+ or ICOS-CD38-). The source of this sequence is an adult who received the influenza vaccine. The gene calls are TRBV5-1 and TRBJ2-3; no clear D gene. The CDR3, as DNA: TGCGCCAGCAGCCAAGCAGATACGCAGTATTTT. This sequence encodes CASSQADTQYF. Together with reference TRBV5-1 and TRBJ2-3, the CDR3 gives the full variable domain: KAGVTQTPRYLIKTRGQQVTLSCSPISGHRSVSWYQQTPGQGLQFLFEYFSETQRNKGNFPGRFSGRQFSNSRSEMNVSTLELGDSALYLCASSQADTQYFGPGTRLTVL.